The rows below give T cell receptor beta chains drawn from one sample of a study of shared clonotypes between healthy human individuals. TCRdb's table, derived via immunoSEQ multiplex PCR, lists solely in-frame clones and lacks some. The sample carries about 2.2 million clones, more than 85% recorded once. The source material was naive CD8+ T cells from PBMCs. All receptors come from a man between 18 and 35 years old in good health. Some clones in this sample may be carry-over from other donors' samples. Each CDR3 is given without its conserved first and last residue.

TRBV6-5	TRBJ2-5	ASSYSGGREGETQY
TRBV19	TRBJ2-3	ASSIRRTITDTQY
TRBV2	TRBJ2-3	ASMDTDTQY
TRBV23-1	TRBJ1-2	ASSQSEEWVYGYT
TRBV18	TRBJ1-2	ASSLTAGEFNYGYT
TRBV13	TRBJ1-2	ASSDDRAGYT
TRBV27	TRBJ2-1	ASSLVRDPPEQF
TRBV27	TRBJ1-1	ASSLNRGHTEAF
TRBV28	TRBJ1-1	ASSPGGAGAF
TRBV28	TRBJ2-1	ASSSPLDGSNEQF
TRBV30	TRBJ1-1	AWSVPLGVRQTLLTEAF
TRBV27	TRBJ1-2	ASSPGQSRRYGYT
TRBV14	TRBJ1-1	ASSQGARGWTEAF
TRBV18	TRBJ1-5	ASSPDAYEMAQH
TRBV7-9	TRBJ2-1	ASSSGTSDMPYNEQF
TRBV27	TRBJ2-1	ASSYNGWSSYNEQF
TRBV5-4	TRBJ2-1	ASSLVSPYNEQF
TRBV29-1	NA	SVVSGSSYEQY
TRBV19	TRBJ2-2	ASRSMGYLTNTGELF
TRBV29-1	TRBJ2-2	SAGTPVTGELF
TRBV7-2	TRBJ2-7	ASSSRVAGWAYEQY
TRBV4-2	TRBJ2-7	ASSQQGYEQY
TRBV9	TRBJ2-5	ASSVWGQGIQETQY
TRBV6-6	TRBJ2-7	ASGHGFSYEQY
TRBV27	TRBJ2-7	ASSFLAEGLYEQY
TRBV27	TRBJ2-7	ASSIDRGEHEQY
TRBV6-5	TRBJ2-2	ASSRGKGRTGELF
TRBV19	TRBJ1-1	ASSTGQGARWEAF
TRBV6-1	TRBJ2-3	ASSETGTLYTDTQY
TRBV27	TRBJ2-1	ASSSRLADYNEQF
TRBV6-5	TRBJ1-5	ASTTGGGQPQH
TRBV7-3	TRBJ1-1	ASSLYRGNTEAF
TRBV7-2	TRBJ2-1	ASRVREGLYNEQF
TRBV7-9	TRBJ1-5	ASSSPDRGQPQH
TRBV28	TRBJ2-7	ASSLSRGLEQY